The 24 T cell receptor beta chains below all came from one sample that was sequenced in a study of control samples from healthy donors and cancer patients. TCRdb's copy holds only in-frame clones and misses some; the assay was immunoSEQ multiplex PCR. The sample lists about 140,000 clones; roughly 90% were seen once. Sequencing was done on a sample of blood. The source is a man younger than 45 in good health.

The chain has TRBV2 and TRBJ1-1; 7 nucleotides align to TRBD1. This CDR3 is 14 amino acids long. CDR1 SNHLY and CDR2 FYNNEI come from the germline V gene. V was pared by 4 bases and J by 5 bases, with 7 bases of the junction left unmatched. CDR3 sequence reads: CASSGDSRWTEAFF. The CDR3 nucleotides read TGTGCCAGCAGTGGGGACAGTCGTTGGACTGAAGCTTTCTTT.

The J gene is TRBJ2-3, the V gene TRBV11-1, with TRBD2 identical over 12 bases. This CDR3 is 16 amino acids long. V shed 4 bases, J shed 6 bases, and the junction held 8 bases outside the gene matches. The germline V gene has CDR1 SGHAT and CDR2 FQDESV (reference sequence). This CDR3 reads CASSSRLAGDADTQYF. The CDR3 DNA follows: TGTGCCAGCAGCTCCCGACTAGCGGGAGACGCCGATACGCAGTATTTT.

This rearrangement joins TRBV19 to TRBJ2-1, with TRBD2 matching over 7 bases. Germline CDR1 is LNHDA and CDR2 is SQIVND (reference sequence). This CDR3 spans 14 amino acids. The junction had 10 bases not matched to a gene; V was cut back by 5 bases and J by 9 bases. For the CDR3, the DNA is TGTGCCAGTAGTGAGGCGGGAGCAGTTGGTGAGCAGTTCTTC. It translates to CASSEAGAVGEQFF. The whole variable domain, remainder taken from reference TRBV19 and TRBJ2-1, is DGGITQSPKYLFRKEGQNVTLSCEQNLNHDAMYWYRQDPGQGLRLIYYSQIVNDFQKGDIAEGYSVSREKKESFPLTVTSAQKNPTAFYLCASSEAGAVGEQFFGPGTRLTVL.

J is TRBJ1-3 and V is TRBV30; the D is unclear. This CDR3 comprises 12 residues. V was clipped by 2 bases and J by 3 bases, with 5 bases between them. Germline V gene sequence: CDR1 GTSNPN, CDR2 SVGIG (reference sequence). In nucleotides, the CDR3 is TGTGCCTGGAGTACCGATGGAAACACCATATATTTT. This gives the protein CAWSTDGNTIYF. The whole variable domain, remainder taken from reference TRBV30 and TRBJ1-3, is SQTIHQWPATLVQPVGSPLSLECTVEGTSNPNLYWYRQAAGRGLQLLFYSVGIGQISSEVPQNLSASRPQDRQFILSSKKLLLSDSGFYLCAWSTDGNTIYFGEGSWLTVV.

This chain links TRBV29-1 with TRBJ2-2, with TRBD2 matching over 8 bases. Germline V lookup: CDR1 SQVTM, CDR2 ANQGSEA. The CDR3 has 14 residues. J lost 5 bases, V lost 6 bases, and 8 bases had no gene match. Here the CDR3 reads CSVGAGVETGELFF. CDR3 coding DNA: TGCAGCGTCGGAGCGGGAGTTGAAACCGGGGAGCTGTTTTTT.

The chain combines TRBV10-3 with TRBJ2-1; D possibly uses TRBD1 or TRBD2 (5 bases each). This CDR3 region has 16 residues. Germline CDR1 and CDR2: ENHRY and SYGVKD. The ends were cut back, 0 bases at V and 9 bases at J, with 18 bases in the middle. CDR3 in DNA: TGTGCCATCAGTGAGTCAGGAGGATTGGGGCTTACTGAGCAGTTCTTC. Its translation is CAISESGGLGLTEQFF.

This chain uses TRBV5-4 with TRBJ1-2; maybe TRBD1 (5 bases). Germline V gene data show CDR1 as SGHNT and CDR2 as YYREEE (reference sequence). CDR3 size: 16 residues. Deletions cut 1 base from V and 4 bases from J, with 17 bases between. CDR3 in amino acids: CASSLFGQGASYGYTF. CDR3 coding DNA: TGTGCCAGCAGCTTGTTTGGACAAGGAGCCTCCTATGGCTACACCTTC.

The CDR3 sequence is CASSQVLTGVGTGELFF. In DNA form, the CDR3 reads TGTGCCAGCAGCCAAGTACTCACGGGAGTTGGTACCGGGGAGCTGTTTTTT. J is TRBJ2-2 and V is TRBV14, with a tentative D call TRBD2 (6 bases). The CDR3 spans 17 residues. Germline V lookup: CDR1 SGHDN, CDR2 FVKESK. Trimming shortened V by 1 base and J by 5 bases, and 17 bases separated the two germline ends. Using reference TRBV14 and TRBJ2-2 for the parts outside the CDR3, the full variable domain is EAGVTQFPSHSVIEKGQTVTLRCDPISGHDNLYWYRRVMGKEIKFLLHFVKESKQDESGMPNNRFLAERTGGTYSTLKVQPAELEDSGVYFCASSQVLTGVGTGELFFGEGSRLTVL.

This chain links TRBV12-3 or TRBV12-4 with TRBJ1-6; unclear D gene. The ends were cut back, 6 bases at V and 7 bases at J, with 10 bases in the middle. The CDR3 runs to 13 residues. CDR3 sequence: CASRRNWNSPLHF. DNA for the CDR3: TGTGCCAGCAGAAGGAATTGGAATTCACCCCTCCACTTT.

The chain is built from TRBV4-1 and TRBJ1-4, with TRBD1 matching 7 bases. Trimming took 4 bases from V and 8 from J; bases not matched to a gene: 10. This CDR3 has 15 amino acids. CDR1 and CDR2 from the germline V gene are MGHRA and YSYEKL. The CDR3 loop is CASSPADRDGEKLFF. CDR3 DNA sequence: TGCGCCAGCAGCCCTGCCGACAGGGATGGGGAAAAACTGTTTTTT.

The CDR3 nucleotides are TGCGCCAGCAGCTTGGAGGGTGGGAACTATGGCTACACCTTC. It yields the protein CASSLEGGNYGYTF. J is TRBJ1-2 and V is TRBV5-1, with D unresolved. CDR3 size: 14 residues. The germline V gene has CDR1 SGHRS and CDR2 YFSETQ. Trimming took 0 bases from V and 2 from J, leaving 8 bases between them.

This chain uses TRBV2 with TRBJ1-1; 8 bases line up with TRBD1. This CDR3 comprises 13 residues. V dropped 7 bases and J dropped 10; count of bases not matched to a gene: 11. CDR1 and CDR2 (germline): SNHLY, FYNNEI. CDR3 sequence reads: CASTIGTGLSAFF. Here the CDR3 DNA reads TGTGCCAGCACGATCGGGACAGGCCTTTCAGCTTTCTTT.

The rearrangement uses TRBV3-1 (or the pseudogene TRBV3-2) and TRBJ1-2; 9 bases line up with TRBD1. The V gene end was trimmed by 5 bases and the J gene end by 5 bases; junction bases not matched to a gene: 6. The CDR3 has 14 amino acids. Germline CDR1 is LGHDT and CDR2 is YNNKEL (reference sequence). The CDR3 bases are TGTGCCAGCAGCTACACAGGGGGCCGGTATGGCTACACCTTC. The encoded protein is CASSYTGGRYGYTF.

This chain links TRBV27 with TRBJ2-7, with 11 nucleotides matching TRBD2. V was clipped by 8 bases and J by 5 bases; unmatched bases: 8. CDR1 and CDR2 (germline): MNHEY, SMNVEV (reference sequence). The CDR3 spans 14 residues. DNA of the CDR3: TGTGCCAGCGCCTCTAGCGGGAGGTGGCACGAGCAGTACTTC. Its protein product is CASASSGRWHEQYF.

This clone was detected once. The J gene is TRBJ1-2, the V gene TRBV2, with D maybe TRBD1 (5 bases). Looked up from germline, CDR1 is SNHLY and CDR2 is FYNNEI. The ends were cut back, 7 bases at V and 1 base at J, with 10 bases in the middle. This CDR3 comprises 13 residues. Here the CDR3 reads CASISGNNYGYTF. In nucleotides, the CDR3 is TGTGCCAGCATATCAGGGAATAACTATGGCTACACCTTC.

The chain couples TRBV28 to TRBJ1-1; D is unclear. The germline V and J ends were trimmed by 6 bases and 0 bases, with 8 bases remaining between them. This CDR3 is 13 amino acids long. Per germline, CDR1 MDHEN and CDR2 SYDVKM. CDR3 sequence reads: CASRPGMNTEAFF. In nucleotides, the CDR3 is TGTGCCAGCAGGCCCGGGATGAACACTGAAGCTTTCTTT.

This clone occurred once. The gene calls are TRBV7-2 and TRBJ1-2; D uncertain. The CDR3 is made up of 16 amino acids. V lost 2 bases and J 4 bases, leaving 17 bases between the germline ends. Germline-derived CDR1 and CDR2 are SGHTA and FQGNSA. The CDR3, as DNA: TGTGCCAGCAGCTTAAGGTTTCCCGGGATGGCCTATGGCTACACCTTC. Protein sequence: CASSLRFPGMAYGYTF.

V gene TRBV25-1 combines with J gene TRBJ1-1; D is undetermined. Germline V gives CDR1 MGHDK, CDR2 SYGVNS. CDR3 length: 16 residues. V gave up 0 bases and J gave up 5 bases, with 16 bases separating them. CDR3 in amino acids: CASSEYGRAGRTEAFF. The CDR3 DNA reads as TGTGCCAGCAGTGAATATGGCCGGGCCGGGCGGACTGAAGCTTTCTTT.

The chain combines TRBV18 with TRBJ2-1; 13 bases align to TRBD2. Germline-derived CDR1 and CDR2 are KGHSH and LQKENI. V trimming: 4 bases; J trimming: 9 bases; junction bases outside the gene matches: 6. CDR3 length: 15 amino acids. The CDR3 reads CASSQQTSGRSEQFF. The CDR3 DNA follows: TGTGCCAGCTCACAACAGACTAGCGGGAGGTCTGAGCAGTTCTTC.

The chain has TRBV19 and TRBJ2-6; 7 bases match TRBD1. The CDR3 runs 15 residues. In germline, CDR1 is LNHDA, CDR2 SQIVND (reference sequence). V lost 8 bases and J lost 4; bases outside the gene matches: 8. This CDR3 is CASAYRGRGANVLTF. The CDR3, as DNA: TGTGCCAGTGCCTACAGGGGCCGAGGGGCCAACGTCCTGACTTTC.

The V and J genes are TRBV19 and TRBJ2-5, with a possible D match to TRBD2 (5 bases). This CDR3 has 14 residues. V was shortened by 5 bases and J by 1 base, with 11 bases between the two germline ends. Germline CDR1 is LNHDA and CDR2 is SQIVND (reference sequence). The CDR3 DNA sequence: TGTGCCAGTAGTCGGGGAGATGGCCAAGAGACCCAGTACTTC. Amino acid sequence: CASSRGDGQETQYF.

The J gene is TRBJ1-1, the V gene TRBV30, with 10 bases that match TRBD1. The CDR3 sequence is 14 residues long. The germline V gene encodes CDR1 GTSNPN and CDR2 SVGIG (reference sequence). The V gene end was trimmed by 0 bases and the J gene end by 3 bases; junction bases not matched to a gene: 1. The CDR3, as DNA: TGTGCCTGGAGTGTGGGGACAGGGGACACTGAAGCTTTCTTT. It yields the protein CAWSVGTGDTEAFF.

The rearrangement joins TRBV2 to TRBJ2-7; a possible D gene is TRBD2 (7 bases). Germline V gives CDR1 SNHLY, CDR2 FYNNEI. Trimming cost V 3 bases and J 0 bases, with 12 bases left between them. The CDR3 sequence is 15 residues long. CDR3 coding DNA: TGTGCCAGCAGTGAGGGGGGGGCCCTCTCCTACGAGCAGTACTTC. Translating gives CASSEGGALSYEQYF.

V gene TRBV6-6 combines with J gene TRBJ1-1, with TRBD1 as a possible D gene (6 bases). The germline V gene encodes CDR1 MNHNY and CDR2 SVGAGI (reference sequence). Trimming took off 5 bases at V and 3 bases at J, with 10 bases between the two ends. The CDR3 totals 13 residues. The chain's CDR3 is CASSDPGDTEAFF. In nucleotides, the CDR3 is TGTGCCAGCAGTGATCCAGGGGACACTGAAGCTTTCTTT.